A selection of T cell receptor beta chains follows, all from one sample in a study of blood T cell repertoires in COVID-19. The data were produced by immunoSEQ multiplex PCR, yet TCRdb's version contains in-frame clones alone and is incomplete. The table records more than 200,000 clones, 75% to 90% of them present only once. Material: PBMCs or T cells enriched from blood (not recorded which). All receptors derive from a woman between 25 and 40 years old who had recovered from COVID-19. Both conserved end residues are part of each CDR3. D genes are given only for firm matches. Clone size, where shown, is once, few, many, or a class for clones that have expanded.

>-|TRBD1|TRBV7-9|TRBJ2-7
TGTGCCAGCAGCTTAGGTAAGGGACAGGGGATGTACGAGCAGTACTTC
CASSLGKGQGMYEQYF
>-|TRBD1|TRBV28|TRBJ2-7
TGTGCCAGCAGTTTGCAGGGACAGGGTTCCTACGAGCAGTACTTC
CASSLQGQGSYEQYF
>-|TRBD1|TRBV5-6|TRBJ2-1
TGTGCCAGCAGCTTTACGGGACAGGGTAACGGTGAGCAGTTCTTC
CASSFTGQGNGEQFF
>-|TRBD2|TRBV18|TRBJ2-1
TGTGCCAGCTCACCCCTACTAGCGGGAGCCGGTGAGCAGTTCTTC
CASSPLLAGAGEQFF
>-|TRBD1|TRBV5-5|TRBJ2-7
TGTGCCAGCAGCTACCTCGACAGGGCGGCCTACGAGCAGTACTTC
CASSYLDRAAYEQYF
>-|TRBD1|TRBV9|TRBJ1-2
TGTGCCAGCAGCTCCGGGACAGGGGCACTCTATGGCTACACCTTC
CASSSGTGALYGYTF
>once|TRBD1|TRBV19|TRBJ2-7
TGTGCCAGTAGTAAGGGACAGGGATTAGTCTACGAGCAGTACTTC
CASSKGQGLVYEQYF
>-|-|TRBV7-3|TRBJ1-4
TGTGCCAGCAGCCAGATAGACGGGAAAAAACTGTTTTTT
CASSQIDGKKLFF
>-|-|TRBV19|TRBJ2-7
TGTGCCAAAAGCCCCCTTGGCAGGTCCGCCTACGAGCAGTACTTC
CAKSPLGRSAYEQYF
>-|TRBD2|TRBV9|TRBJ2-5
TGTGCCAGCAGCGGGGGAGGGTTGGAGACCCAGTACTTC
CASSGGGLETQYF
>-|-|TRBV5-4|TRBJ2-5
TGTGCCAGCAGCTCCCGGATAGCCGAGACCCAGTACTTC
CASSSRIAETQYF
>-|-|TRBV30|TRBJ1-1
TGTGCCTGGAGTATGACAGGTGGGACTGAAGCTTTCTTT
CAWSMTGGTEAFF
>-|-|TRBV28|TRBJ2-7
TGTGCCAGCAGTTCCCTTCGCGGCGAGCAGTACTTC
CASSSLRGEQYF
>once|-|TRBV29-1|TRBJ1-1
TGCAGCGTGCAACAACAGGGATTCGGTGAAGCTTTCTTT
CSVQQQGFGEAFF
>-|TRBD1|TRBV30|TRBJ2-1
TGTGCCTGGAGTAGTGGCAGGACAGGTTACAATGAGCAGTTCTTC
CAWSSGRTGYNEQFF
>-|TRBD2|TRBV28|TRBJ2-1
TGTGCCAGCAGTCTAATAGCGGGAGCCTCGAATGAGCAGTTCTTC
CASSLIAGASNEQFF
>-|-|TRBV6-5|TRBJ2-3
TGTGCCAGCAGTTACTCAAGGGGGACCTTCACAGATACGCAGTATTTT
CASSYSRGTFTDTQYF
>few|TRBD2|TRBV7-7|TRBJ2-7
TGTGCTAGCAGTCGTGGCCGGAGCGGGAGGGACGAGCAGTACTTC
CASSRGRSGRDEQYF
>-|-|TRBV3-1/TRBV3-2|TRBJ2-2
TGTGCCAGCAGCCAAGATCTTAGGGGACTGGCGCACACCGGGGAGCTGTTTTTT
CASSQDLRGLAHTGELFF
>-|-|TRBV4-3|TRBJ1-2
TGCGCCAGCAGCCAAGATAGAACCTCCTATGGCTACACCTTC
CASSQDRTSYGYTF
>-|TRBD1|TRBV28|TRBJ1-5
TGTGCAGCCCGGGACAGGGGGCTTCAGCCCCAGCATTTT
CAARDRGLQPQHF
>-|-|TRBV29-1|TRBJ2-3
TGCAGCGTTGAACCTGCGGGAGATACGCAGTATTTT
CSVEPAGDTQYF
>once|-|TRBV27|TRBJ2-1
TGTGCCAGCAGTTTTAACGGGTACAATGAGCAGTTCTTC
CASSFNGYNEQFF
>-|-|TRBV20-1|TRBJ1-5
TGCAGTGCTAGTGGAGGTCTAATGCAGCCCCAGCATTTT
CSASGGLMQPQHF
>-|TRBD2|TRBV30|TRBJ2-7
TGTGCCTGGAGTGTGACGGGACTAGGAATGCAGTACTTC
CAWSVTGLGMQYF
>-|TRBD1|TRBV28|TRBJ1-4
TGTGCCAGCAGCTTACTCGGGACAGCCACGGGCGGTGAAAAACTGTTTTTT
CASSLLGTATGGEKLFF
>once|TRBD1|TRBV5-6|TRBJ1-3
TGTGCCAGCAGCTTGGCAGGGACAGGGTTCTCTGGAAACACCATATATTTT
CASSLAGTGFSGNTIYF
>-|-|TRBV7-9|TRBJ1-5
TGTGCCAGCAGCTTCATGGGTGGTCAGGATCAGCCCCAGCATTTT
CASSFMGGQDQPQHF
>-|-|TRBV7-3|TRBJ1-1
TGTGCCAGCAGCAGGGGGATGAACACTGAAGCTTTCTTT
CASSRGMNTEAFF
>once|TRBD1|TRBV29-1|TRBJ2-3
TGCAGCGTCGCACGGGACAGGCGCACAGATACGCAGTATTTT
CSVARDRRTDTQYF
>-|-|TRBV7-9|TRBJ1-1
TGTGCCAGCAGCGGAATCGACAGGATAGCTTTCTTT
CASSGIDRIAFF
>once|-|TRBV28|TRBJ1-1
TGTGCCAGCAGTTTGGGGGGGTTTAACACTGAAGCTTTCTTT
CASSLGGFNTEAFF
>-|-|TRBV29-1|TRBJ2-7
TGCAGCGTAAAATCCGGGACAAACTCCTACGAGCAGTACTTC
CSVKSGTNSYEQYF
>many|TRBD1|TRBV25-1|TRBJ1-6
TGTGCCAGCAGTGTTGGGACAGGGGGCGGGTCACCCCTCCACTTT
CASSVGTGGGSPLHF
>once|-|TRBV28|TRBJ1-1
TGTGCCAGCAGTCCAACTAGGCTCACTCTGAACACTGAAGCTTTCTTT
CASSPTRLTLNTEAFF
>-|TRBD2|TRBV6-5|TRBJ2-1
TGTGCCAGCAGTTACTTGGGACTAGCGGCCGACAATGAGCAGTTCTTC
CASSYLGLAADNEQFF
>-|TRBD1|TRBV6-1|TRBJ2-2
TGTGCCAGCAGTGCACTCCCGGGACAGGGGGCCGGGGAGCTGTTTTTT
CASSALPGQGAGELFF
>-|-|TRBV6-5|TRBJ1-6
TGTGCCAGCAGTTACTCCACAGGGAGGGATTCACCCCTCCACTTT
CASSYSTGRDSPLHF
>-|TRBD2|TRBV29-1|TRBJ2-1
TGCATCATGAGGGGACTAGCGGGAACTGAGCAGTTCTTC
CIMRGLAGTEQFF
>-|TRBD1|TRBV4-2|TRBJ2-7
TGTGCCAGCAGCCAGTGGGGGGACAGGGGGCGGGAGCAGTACTTC
CASSQWGDRGREQYF
>-|TRBD1|TRBV24-1|TRBJ2-2
TGTGCCACCAGTGATTCGACGGGGACAGGGGGCAACGGGGAGCTGTTTTTT
CATSDSTGTGGNGELFF